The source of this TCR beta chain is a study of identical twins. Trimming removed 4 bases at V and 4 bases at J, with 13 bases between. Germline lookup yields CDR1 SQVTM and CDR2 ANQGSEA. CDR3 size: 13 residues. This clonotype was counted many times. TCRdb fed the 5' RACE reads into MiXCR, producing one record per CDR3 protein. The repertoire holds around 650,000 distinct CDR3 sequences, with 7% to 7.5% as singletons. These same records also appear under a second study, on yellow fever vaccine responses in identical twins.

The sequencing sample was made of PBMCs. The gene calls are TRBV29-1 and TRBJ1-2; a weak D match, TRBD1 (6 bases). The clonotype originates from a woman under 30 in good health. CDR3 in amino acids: CSVGSQGLYGYTF. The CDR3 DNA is TGCAGCGTTGGATCACAGGGCCTCTATGGCTACACCTTC.